This T cell receptor (beta chain) was profiled in a study of OX40 agonist ivuxolimab in advanced cancers. Across the study: Ivuxolimab, an antibody that agonizes OX40 (CD134), was administered to the patients.

Using immunoSEQ multiplex PCR, the repertoire was profiled, and TCRdb retains in-frame clones only, with some absent. Here the sample spans about 50,000 clones, over 85% being singletons. The sample holds a few counts of this clone. Germline values: CDR1 MNHNS, CDR2 SASEGT. The V end lost 2 bases, the J end lost 9 bases, and 14 bases lay between the germline ends. The CDR3 covers 13 residues. The chain links TRBV6-1 to TRBJ2-7; tentatively, D is TRBD1 (5 bases). This receptor was taken from an adult with an advanced solid tumor such as melanoma, head and neck, liver or kidney cancer. This specimen consisted of CD4+ or CD8+ T cells sorted from blood, obtained in a trial of the OX40 agonist ivuxolimab. The CDR3 loop reads CASSEKGAEGQYF. The CDR3 coding sequence is TGTGCCAGCAGTGAAAAAGGGGCCGAAGGGCAGTACTTC.